The clone carrying this TCR beta chain was counted ten times or more. Its antigen is currently unknown. The data belong to a study of cytotoxic CD8 clonotypes in ibrutinib-treated CLL. The study's findings and limits: Rare overall, public clonotypes shrank or held steady under therapy.

Investigators sought sequencing depths of between 1 in 200,000 and 1 in 1 million T cells. Produced via immunoSEQ multiplex PCR; TCRdb's table is partial and in-frame only. The sample has roughly 220,000 clones, over 65% seen once. TCR beta libraries used around 1.8 micrograms of DNA from cryopreserved PBMCs. This clonotype originated in a human donor with chronic lymphocytic leukemia. The input for sequencing was PBMCs, taken after 12 months of ibrutinib treatment.

The CDR3 nucleotides read TGTGCCAGCAGCCGGGACGCGGTGGGGCTGAACACTGAAGCTTTCTTT. Translated, it gives CASSRDAVGLNTEAFF. The gene calls are TRBV4-2 and TRBJ1-1; tentative D call: TRBD1 (5 bases). V shed 4 bases and J shed 0 bases, with 15 bases lying between them. The germline CDR1 and CDR2 sequences are LGHNA and YNFKEQ. The CDR3 contains 16 residues.